This TCR beta chain was sequenced for a study of blood T cell repertoires in COVID-19. Turning to the study itself: Collection of acute and convalescent COVID-19 samples took place in the United States, Italy and Spain. T cells, B-cell-depleted T cells, or PBMCs supplied cDNA or gDNA.

This clone was counted between two and nine times. Authors' data handling: Scientists estimated how many nucleated cells there were by amplifying reference gene primers. Clones were read by immunoSEQ multiplex PCR, and TCRdb kept only the in-frame ones, dropping some. That table furnishes V, J and clone size, whereas the DNA furnished D and trimming. The table shows approximately 130,000 clones, with almost 70% occurring only once. The CDR3 runs to 14 residues. Germline CDR1 SGHRS, CDR2 YFSETQ. Trimming stripped 4 bases from V and 0 bases from J, with 10 bases between. The clonotype comes from a woman aged 70-85 years with acute or convalescent COVID-19. Sequenced: peripheral blood. The chain joins TRBV5-1 to TRBJ1-1, with D hard to call. In nucleotides, the CDR3 is TGCGCCAGCAGCGTTCGGGTCATGAACACTGAAGCTTTCTTT. Translating gives CASSVRVMNTEAFF.